This T cell receptor beta chain was retrieved from a study of T cells in localized non-small cell lung cancer. The CDR3 length is 14 residues. V was pared by 7 bases and J by 0 bases, with 5 bases of the junction left unmatched. CDR1 and CDR2 (germline): MNHEY, SVGAGI. Libraries were prepared by immunoSEQ multiplex PCR; TCRdb keeps only in-frame clonotypes and omits some of them. The sample has 40,000 to 55,000 clones, under 90% seen once. The material was peripheral blood mononuclear cells, obtained before any cancer treatment. This TCR was recovered from a man between 35 and 75 years old with stage III lung adenocarcinoma. V is TRBV6-5 and J is TRBJ1-1, with 7 bases matching TRBD1. DNA of the CDR3: TGTGCCAGCATGCTGGACAGGATGAACACTGAAGCTTTCTTT. This encodes CASMLDRMNTEAFF.